The 26 T cell receptor beta chains listed next were all sequenced from one sample in a study of blood T cells in healthy people across ages. Then a second PCR, running roughly 6 to 12 cycles, was carried out with a sample-barcoded 5' primer and a J-beta primer mix. One entry per CDR3 protein, called by TCRdb with MiXCR from the 5' RACE reads. The profile shows some 900,000 distinct CDR3 sequences, about 28% of them singletons. Material for sequencing was blood. These receptor sequences come from a woman aged 80 or older in good health.

A word on this clonotype: Its ends do not fully match the called genes, so a read error is possible. The J gene is TRBJ2-3, the V gene TRBV12-3 or TRBV12-4; D is uncertain. The CDR3 extends over 14 amino acids. DNA for the CDR3: TGTGCCAGCAGCCCTAGAGAGAGCACAGATACGCAGTATTTC. The encoded protein is CASSPRESTDTQYF.

Of note for this clonotype: The junction differs from germline at one of its ends, possibly a read error. The chain has TRBV9 and TRBJ1-4; D unresolved. The CDR3 is 15 amino acids. Germline loops: CDR1 SGDLS, CDR2 YYNGEE. CDR3 in amino acids: CASSVGAARSEKRFF. CDR3 nucleotide sequence: TGTGCCAGCAGCGTAGGAGCCGCACGGTCTGAAAAACGGTTTTTT.

This clonotype occurred once. A much larger clone lies one base from this, so it may be a read error. The rearrangement links TRBV6-5 to TRBJ2-7; 10 bases line up with TRBD2. CDR3 size: 13 residues. Looked up from germline, CDR1 is MNHEY and CDR2 is SVGAGI. The trim removed 10 bases at V and 2 bases at J, leaving 5 bases unmatched. The CDR3 sequence: CANGTSGAYEQYF. The CDR3 nucleotides are TGTGCCAACGGAACTAGCGGGGCCTACGAGCAGTACTTC.

The chain recombines TRBV7-2 with TRBJ2-7; either TRBD1 or TRBD2 may fit D (6 bases each). This CDR3 is 16 amino acids long. Germline-derived CDR1 and CDR2 are SGHTA and FQGNSA. Trimming cost V 1 base and J 0 bases, with 13 bases left between them. The CDR3 DNA reads TGTGCCAGCAGCTTAGGGGGGGCGGGGACCTCCTACGAGCAGTACTTC. Residues: CASSLGGAGTSYEQYF.

The chain recombines TRBV10-3 with TRBJ1-6; D call uncertain. Germline V gives CDR1 ENHRY, CDR2 SYGVKD. The V gene lost 6 bases and the J gene lost 6 bases, with 9 bases spanning the gap. The length of the CDR3 is 13 residues. CDR3 DNA sequence: TGTGCCATCAGGGGTCAGACTAATTCACCCCTCCACTTT. It yields the protein CAIRGQTNSPLHF.

This clonotype was observed many times. The V call is TRBV20-1, the J call TRBJ2-3; TRBD2 aligns across 8 bases. Germline V lookup: CDR1 DFQATT, CDR2 SNEGSKA (reference sequence). The CDR3 sequence is 17 residues long. Germline trimming cut 3 bases from V and 0 bases from J; bases unmatched to any gene: 11. CDR3 residues: CSARGRRGALSTDTQYF. As DNA, the CDR3 is TGCAGTGCTAGGGGCAGGCGGGGGGCCCTAAGCACAGATACGCAGTATTTT.

This clonotype was picked up many times. J is TRBJ2-1 and V is TRBV4-3; 11 positions match TRBD2. CDR3 size: 16 residues. CDR1 and CDR2 from the germline V gene are LGHNA and YSLEER. V shed 4 bases and J 4 bases; nucleotides not matched to a gene: 6. The CDR3 region is CASSLSASGGYNEQFF. In DNA form, the CDR3 reads TGCGCCAGCAGCCTTAGCGCTAGCGGGGGGTACAATGAGCAGTTCTTC.

This clonotype was seen many times. The rearrangement uses TRBV6-5 and TRBJ2-3; D remains ambiguous. The CDR3 consists of 15 residues. Trimming took 0 bases from V and 0 from J, leaving 7 bases between them. In germline, CDR1 is MNHEY, CDR2 SVGAGI. CDR3 sequence: CASSYSAASTDTQYF. Written as DNA, the CDR3 is TGTGCCAGCAGTTACTCGGCAGCTAGCACAGATACGCAGTATTTT.

J is TRBJ2-2 and V is TRBV6-1; D possibly uses TRBD1 or TRBD2 (6 bases each). Germline V CDR1 and CDR2: MNHNS, SASEGT. Between the trimmed V and J ends, which lost 4 bases and 3 bases, there was a span of 15 bases. This CDR3 spans 16 amino acids. The CDR3 loop is CASSARGQFYTGELFF. As DNA, the CDR3 is TGTGCCAGCAGTGCTCGGGGGCAATTTTACACCGGGGAGCTGTTTTTT.

The sample holds a few counts of this clonotype. The chain has TRBV28 and TRBJ1-2; 8 nucleotides agree with TRBD1. Germline CDR1 MDHEN, CDR2 SYDVKM. The trim removed 5 bases at V and 8 bases at J, leaving 13 bases unmatched. This CDR3 is 15 amino acids long. The CDR3 sequence: CASSPALTGARGYTF. CDR3 nucleotide sequence: TGTGCCAGCAGTCCGGCCTTGACAGGGGCTCGGGGCTACACCTTC.

This clonotype was seen only a few times. A much bigger clone sits one base away, suggesting this may be a read error. The V and J genes are TRBV7-9 and TRBJ2-1, with 7 bases that match TRBD1. V dropped 4 bases and J dropped 10; count of bases not matched to a gene: 10. Germline values: CDR1 SEHNR, CDR2 FQNEAQ (reference sequence). This CDR3 is built from 14 residues. CDR3 nucleotides: TGTGCCAGCAGCTGGACAGGTGCTTCCTACGAGCAGTTCTTC. Translating it yields CASSWTGASYEQFF.

This clonotype has a handful of counts. The rearrangement uses TRBV11-3 and TRBJ2-1; 10 nucleotides agree with TRBD1. With V trimmed by 5 bases and J by 4 bases, 8 bases remained unmatched. CDR3 length equals 16 residues. Looked up from germline, CDR1 is SGHNT and CDR2 is YENEEA. The CDR3 DNA reads TGTGCCAGCAGCCCACGGGGGGACAGGGGATACAATGAGCAGTTCTTC. Its protein is CASSPRGDRGYNEQFF. The variable domain in full, completed from reference TRBV11-3 and TRBJ2-1, reads EAGVVQSPRYKIIEKKQPVAFWCNPISGHNTLYWYLQNLGQGPELLIRYENEEAVDDSQLPKDRFSAERLKGVDSTLKIQPAELGDSAVYLCASSPRGDRGYNEQFFGPGTRLTVL.

This clonotype occurred a few times. A much bigger clone sits one base away, suggesting this may be a read error. The rearrangement links TRBV7-2 to TRBJ2-7; possibly TRBD2 for D (5 bases). With 7 bases removed from V and 7 bases from J, the gap between germline ends came to 29 bases. Germline V gives CDR1 SGHTA, CDR2 FQGNSA. The CDR3 contains 17 residues. This CDR3 reads CASTLRGGESSYNEQYF. The CDR3, as DNA: TGTGCCAGCACCCTAAGAGGTGGGGAGAGCTCCTACAATGAGCAGTACTTC.

The chain joins TRBV7-8 to TRBJ2-1, with TRBD2 as a possible D gene (6 bases). This CDR3 contains 14 residues. The germline V gene has CDR1 SGHVS and CDR2 FQNEAQ. With 5 bases removed from V and 7 bases from J, the gap between germline ends came to 15 bases. CDR3 sequence: CASSPAGSANEQFF. CDR3 DNA: TGTGCCAGCAGCCCCGCCGGGAGCGCGAATGAGCAGTTCTTC.

This clonotype came up once. The chain combines TRBV4-3 with TRBJ2-7; D ambiguous. Between the trimmed V and J ends, which lost 2 bases and 0 bases, there was a span of 11 bases. The CDR3 covers 15 residues. Germline CDR1 and CDR2: LGHNA and YSLEER. CDR3 nucleotide sequence: TGCGCCAGCAGCCAAACCGAGGACGGCTCCTACGAGCAGTACTTC. Translating gives CASSQTEDGSYEQYF.

The sample holds many counts of this clonotype. The V and J genes are TRBV4-3 and TRBJ2-1; 16 bases agree with TRBD2. The CDR3 runs to 17 residues. Germline V gene data show CDR1 as LGHNA and CDR2 as YSLEER. With V trimmed by 0 bases and J by 8 bases, 4 bases remained unmatched. CDR3 loop: CASSQDWGTSGGDEQFF. The CDR3 DNA sequence: TGCGCCAGCAGCCAAGATTGGGGGACTAGCGGGGGGGATGAGCAGTTCTTC.

This clonotype was counted at least ten times. The V gene is TRBV6-2 or TRBV6-3, the J gene TRBJ2-6; 9 bases fit TRBD1. With 5 bases clipped from V and 1 base from J, the junction kept 6 bases outside the gene matches. There are 17 residues in the CDR3. Germline CDR1 and CDR2: MNHEY and SVGEGT. The CDR3 loop reads CASSSTGGRSGANVLTF. CDR3 in DNA: TGTGCCAGCAGTAGCACAGGGGGCAGGTCTGGGGCCAACGTCCTGACTTTC.

This clonotype was detected only a few times. Just one base apart from a much larger clone, this may be a read error. The gene calls are TRBV7-9 and TRBJ2-3; TRBD2 is a possible D gene (5 bases). The germline V and J ends were trimmed by 5 bases and 6 bases, with 24 bases remaining between them. The CDR3 extends over 17 amino acids. Germline V gene data show CDR1 as SEHNR and CDR2 as FQNEAQ (reference sequence). CDR3 in amino acids: CASSPTRGLARRDTQYF. The CDR3 region has the DNA TGTGCCAGCAGCCCAACCCGAGGGCTAGCCCGCCGGGATACGCAGTATTTT.

This clonotype was found a few times. The chain couples TRBV9 to TRBJ2-2, with 7 bases matching TRBD2. Germline CDR1 is SGDLS and CDR2 is YYNGEE. The CDR3 totals 16 residues. V was pared by 0 bases and J by 1 base, with 3 bases of the junction left unmatched. In DNA, the CDR3 is TGTGCCAGCAGCGTAGGCCAGCGGGGGAACACCGGGGAGCTGTTTTTT. Residues: CASSVGQRGNTGELFF.

This chain connects TRBV9 to TRBJ2-2, with 7 bases aligning to TRBD2. With 0 bases clipped from V and 1 base from J, the junction kept 3 bases outside the gene matches. Per germline, CDR1 SGDLS and CDR2 YYNGEE. The CDR3 is made up of 16 amino acids. Here the CDR3 reads CASSVGASGNTGELFF. The CDR3 nucleotides read TGTGCCAGCAGCGTAGGCGCTAGCGGGAACACCGGGGAGCTGTTTTTT.

Comment on this clonotype: This clone may be a read error of a much larger clone one base away. The chain uses TRBV4-2 and TRBJ2-1, with D hard to call. V was cut by 8 bases and J by 2 bases, with 13 bases left in between. The CDR3 consists of 14 residues. The germline V gene encodes CDR1 LGHNA and CDR2 YNFKEQ. CDR3 DNA sequence: TGTGCCAGCGCTTGGGGTGACACCTACAATGAGCAGTTCTTC. Encoded protein: CASAWGDTYNEQFF.

This clonotype was counted ten times or more. The chain has TRBV4-3 and TRBJ2-3, with D unclear. The CDR3 sequence is 13 residues long. Germline assignment: CDR1 LGHNA and CDR2 YSLEER. V lost 2 bases and J 4 bases, leaving 7 bases between the germline ends. The CDR3 here is CASSQKGSDTQYF. DNA for the CDR3: TGCGCCAGCAGCCAAAAGGGATCAGATACGCAGTATTTT.

The chain combines TRBV10-3 with TRBJ2-2; a weak D match, TRBD2 (6 bases). Germline V gene sequence: CDR1 ENHRY, CDR2 SYGVKD. The length of the CDR3 is 16 residues. The V and J ends lost 4 bases and 2 bases respectively, with 14 bases between them. The CDR3 nucleotides are TGTGCCATCAGTGGCGGCGGGACGGATAACACCGGGGAGCTGTTTTTT. Encoded protein: CAISGGGTDNTGELFF.

In regard to this clonotype: This may be a read error: a much more frequent sequence differs by one nucleotide. V usage is TRBV6-2 or TRBV6-3 and J usage is TRBJ2-1, with D uncertain. The germline V gene encodes CDR1 MNHEY and CDR2 SVGEGT. The CDR3 has 14 residues. V shed 6 bases and J shed 8 bases, with 17 bases lying between them. The CDR3 nucleotides read TGTGCCAGCAGGTCTAAACCGGGTTCCCATGAGCAGTTCTTC. It encodes CASRSKPGSHEQFF.

This clonotype occurred many times. The J gene is TRBJ2-2, the V gene TRBV6-1; 8 bases align to TRBD2. J was trimmed by 4 bases and V by 2 bases; bases with no gene match: 6. Germline loops: CDR1 MNHNS, CDR2 SASEGT. The CDR3 has 16 amino acids. The CDR3 nucleotides are TGTGCCAGCAGTGAACTAGCGGGCGGCAGCACCGGGGAGCTGTTTTTT. It codes for CASSELAGGSTGELFF.

The CDR3 region is CASSLVTGASVGELFF. The CDR3, as DNA: TGTGCCAGCAGTTTAGTTACGGGGGCAAGTGTCGGGGAGCTGTTTTTT. The chain uses TRBV12-3 or TRBV12-4 and TRBJ2-2; D may match TRBD1 or TRBD2 (6 bases each). With 1 base removed from V and 7 bases from J, the gap between germline ends came to 16 bases. The CDR3 is 16 amino acids.